These 3 T cell receptor beta chains came from one sample sequenced in a study of cytomegalovirus exposure and HLA in healthy donors. Measured with immunoSEQ multiplex PCR; TCRdb has only the in-frame clones, and not every one. Found here are 300,000 to 400,000 clones, more than 80% of them singletons; the top ten hold 0.83%. Input material: PBMCs. The receptors were gathered from a woman younger than 30 in good health and CMV-seronegative.

The sample holds a few counts of this clone. The gene calls are TRBV2 and TRBJ1-1; unclear D gene. V dropped 4 bases and J dropped 1 base, with 10 bases sitting between them. The CDR3 extends over 14 amino acids. The germline V gene has CDR1 SNHLY and CDR2 FYNNEI. DNA of the CDR3: TGTGCCAGCAGTGGCTATATATCGAACACTGAAGCTTTCTTT. Encoded protein: CASSGYISNTEAFF.

This chain connects TRBV30 to TRBJ2-7; 7 bases agree with TRBD2. The length of the CDR3 is 13 residues. Germline V gene data show CDR1 as GTSNPN and CDR2 as SVGIG (reference sequence). J gave up 6 bases and V 2 bases, and 7 bases lay outside the gene matches. Here the CDR3 reads CAWSPWGGSEQYF. The CDR3 bases are TGTGCCTGGAGTCCGTGGGGGGGGAGCGAGCAGTACTTC.

This sequence joins TRBV27 and TRBJ1-1; D is unclear. The CDR3 loop spans 12 amino acids. The V gene's germline CDR1 is MNHEY and CDR2 SMNVEV (reference sequence). With 6 bases removed from V and 6 bases from J, the gap between germline ends came to 11 bases. CDR3 region: CASSPPGAEAFF. For the CDR3, the DNA is TGTGCCAGCAGCCCCCCGGGAGCTGAAGCTTTCTTT.